These 10 T cell receptor beta chains were sequenced from one sample in a study of tumor and adjacent non-tumor tissue in lung cancer. Three rounds of nested PCR, following a modified ARM-PCR protocol, produced the TCRbeta library. TCRdb itself ran the multiplex PCR reads through MiXCR, one entry per CDR3 protein. The table lists approximately 80,000 distinct CDR3 sequences, 70% to 90% of them singletons, with less than 60% in the top ten. This sample's RNA came from whole unsorted tissue. The normal lung tissue was taken more than 3 cm from the tumor edge. Sequencing input: distant non-tumor lung tissue. The receptors derive from a man aged 55 to 70 with non-small cell lung cancer.

This clonotype was detected once. The rearrangement joins TRBV11-3 to TRBJ2-2; maybe TRBD2 (6 bases). Germline V gene sequence: CDR1 SGHNT, CDR2 YENEEA. The V end lost 5 bases, the J end lost 6 bases, and 25 bases lay between the germline ends. The CDR3 has 18 residues. This chain's CDR3 is CASSPRGEGGYGAGELFF. In DNA form, the CDR3 reads TGTGCCAGCAGCCCCCGGGGAGAGGGAGGATACGGAGCCGGGGAGCTGTTTTTT.

Turning to this clonotype: One end of the junction fails to match germline, which may point to a read error. The gene calls are TRBV20-1 and TRBJ2-1, with TRBD2 matching 9 bases. Germline V gene lookup returns CDR1 DFQATT and CDR2 SNEGSKA (reference sequence). The CDR3 runs to 13 residues. The CDR3 reads CSPRGGGANEQLF. CDR3 DNA sequence: TGCAGCCCTAGGGGCGGGGGGGCTAATGAGCAGCTCTTC.

This clonotype was detected many times. The V gene is TRBV12-3 or TRBV12-4, the J gene TRBJ2-1, with D perhaps matching TRBD2 (6 bases). This CDR3 has 13 amino acids. V shed 6 bases and J shed 5 bases, with 11 bases lying between them. Written as DNA, the CDR3 is TGTGCCAGCAGACGCGGGACGGACAATGAGCAGTTCTTC. Residues: CASRRGTDNEQFF.

The sample holds one count of this clonotype. A read error may produce the germline difference seen at one junction end. The gene calls are TRBV6-5 and TRBJ1-2; TRBD1 is a possible D gene (5 bases). The CDR3 spans 12 residues. The germline V gene has CDR1 MNHEY and CDR2 SVGAGI. The CDR3 sequence: CTSTYSGSGYTF. The CDR3 region has the DNA TGTACCAGCACTTACTCAGGGTCTGGCTACACCTTC.

In regard to this clonotype: It is unclear where the CDR3 begins or ends on the DNA, so no DNA is shown, and the CDR3 is as TCRdb lists it. The chain couples TRBV11-2 to TRBJ1-1. 14 amino acids form the CDR3, both terminal residues included. Germline V gives CDR1 SGHAT, CDR2 FQNNGV. The CDR3 is CASILVGRGTEVFF.

This clonotype has more than one count but fewer than ten. A read error may produce the germline difference seen at one junction end. This chain links TRBV5-1 with TRBJ2-5; D not certain. CDR1 SGHRS and CDR2 YFSETQ come from the germline V gene. The CDR3 consists of 13 residues. CDR3 loop: CASSLRQPLGQYF. CDR3 in DNA: TGCGCCAGCAGCTTGAGACAACCGCTAGGCCAGTATTTC.

Comments on this clonotype: A read error is likely, as this CDR3 ends without the conserved phenylalanine or tryptophan. It is unclear where the CDR3 begins or ends on the DNA, so no DNA is shown, and the CDR3 is as TCRdb lists it. The rearrangement uses TRBV11-2 and TRBJ2-7; the table's D call, TRBD1, was not checked against the DNA. The CDR3 is 15 amino acids in total, end residues counted. The germline V gene encodes CDR1 SGHAT and CDR2 FQNNGV. CDR3 loop: CASSLGSGGGHEEYL.

The chain has TRBV11-2 and TRBJ2-2; no reliable D call. Trimming stripped 11 bases from V and 1 base from J, with 17 bases between. The germline gives CDR1 SGHAT, CDR2 FQNNGV. The CDR3 is made up of 15 amino acids. The CDR3 here is CAYNEGGRNTGELFF. CDR3 bases: TGTGCCTACAACGAAGGTGGCCGGAACACCGGGGAGCTGTTTTTT.

The chain uses TRBV20-1 and TRBJ2-5, with 8 positions matching TRBD2. The CDR3 is 15 residues long. The ends lost 7 bases at V and 1 base at J; junction bases unmatched: 11. From germline, CDR1 is DFQATT and CDR2 SNEGSKA (reference sequence). CDR3: CSVGELRGAQETQYF. As DNA, the CDR3 is TGCAGTGTTGGAGAGTTGCGGGGGGCCCAAGAGACCCAGTACTTC.

This chain links TRBV11-2 with TRBJ2-3; the D is unclear. The CDR3 runs to 15 residues. Germline lookup yields CDR1 SGHAT and CDR2 FQNNGV. V shed 3 bases and J shed 5 bases, with 15 bases lying between them. The CDR3 reads CASSFFLVVVDTQYF. The DNA for the CDR3 is TGTGCCAGCAGCTTTTTCCTCGTGGTGGTAGATACGCAGTATTTT.